These 21 T cell receptor beta chains were all obtained from the same sample, sequenced in a study of T-cell reconstitution after alpha-beta-depleted transplantation in children. Unique molecular identifiers featured in how the TCRbeta library was prepared. TCRdb re-called the PCR reads with MiXCR, one entry per CDR3 protein. The sample gives nearly 350,000 distinct CDR3 sequences, roughly 15% of which show up once; 35% to 50% is in the top ten. Sequenced material: PBMCs, mostly from graft donor cells, taken 360 days after TCRalphabeta/CD19-depleted stem cell transplant. The receptors here all came from a male patient between 2 and 9 years old who had a stem cell transplant for acute lymphoblastic leukemia, so the T cells may come from the graft donor.

The J gene is TRBJ2-3, the V gene TRBV25-1; 8 positions match TRBD2. The CDR3 is 14 amino acids. V lost 8 bases, J lost 1 base, and 5 bases stayed unmatched. Germline CDR1 and CDR2: MGHDK and SYGVNS. The CDR3, as DNA: TGTGCCAGCGGACCGGGGGGGGGCACAGATACGCAGTATTTT. Protein: CASGPGGGTDTQYF.

The sample holds a few counts of this clonotype. This chain connects TRBV11-2 to TRBJ2-7; TRBD2 aligns across 10 bases. V was pared by 3 bases and J by 2 bases, with 10 bases of the junction left unmatched. Germline CDR1 is SGHAT and CDR2 is FQNNGV. This CDR3 spans 17 amino acids. This CDR3 is CASSLWGNSGRAYEQYF. CDR3 nucleotide sequence: TGTGCCAGCAGCTTGTGGGGTAACAGCGGGAGGGCCTACGAGCAGTACTTC. Combining the CDR3 with reference TRBV11-2 and TRBJ2-7 gives the whole variable domain EAGVAQSPRYKIIEKRQSVAFWCNPISGHATLYWYQQILGQGPKLLIQFQNNGVVDDSQLPKDRFSAERLKGVDSTLKIQPAKLEDSAVYLCASSLWGNSGRAYEQYFGPGTRLTVT.

This clonotype was observed a few times. The chain has TRBV9 and TRBJ2-3; D is ambiguous. The CDR3 is 16 residues long. Trimming pared 1 base from V and 0 bases from J, leaving 12 bases between. CDR1 is SGDLS and CDR2 is YYNGEE in the germline V gene. The CDR3 coding sequence is TGTGCCAGCAGCGTACTGCCGGCCCAGAGCACAGATACGCAGTATTTT. It yields the protein CASSVLPAQSTDTQYF.

This clonotype showed up many times. The rearrangement joins TRBV29-1 to TRBJ2-7; perhaps D is TRBD1 or TRBD2 (5 bases each). V lost 4 bases, J lost 3 bases, and 10 bases lay in between. This CDR3 region has 12 residues. Germline V gives CDR1 SQVTM, CDR2 ANQGSEA. CDR3 amino acids: CSVATGGYEQYF. The DNA for the CDR3 is TGCAGCGTTGCTACAGGAGGCTACGAGCAGTACTTC.

V and J are TRBV6-1 and TRBJ1-5; D is unclear. The CDR3 totals 14 residues. V was clipped by 5 bases and J by 7 bases, with 15 bases between them. The germline V gene encodes CDR1 MNHNS and CDR2 SASEGT. CDR3 DNA: TGTGCCAGCAGTCTGCCGGGGAAAAGGCAGCCCCAGCATTTT. This sequence encodes CASSLPGKRQPQHF.

The rearrangement links TRBV5-1 to TRBJ2-2; TRBD2 aligns across 7 bases. Germline loops: CDR1 SGHRS, CDR2 YFSETQ. J lost 0 bases, V lost 1 base, and 6 bases had no gene match. The CDR3 runs 17 residues. The CDR3 region is CASSLSRLAANTGELFF. The CDR3 DNA sequence: TGCGCCAGCAGCTTGTCCCGTCTAGCGGCGAACACCGGGGAGCTGTTTTTT.

V gene TRBV20-1 combines with J gene TRBJ2-5, with D hard to call. The CDR3 length is 13 residues. Trimming took off 4 bases at V and 4 bases at J, with 13 bases between the two ends. CDR1 is DFQATT and CDR2 is SNEGSKA in the germline V gene (reference sequence). The CDR3 nucleotides read TGCAGTGCTACTTTTAGCAGACGAGAGACCCAGTACTTC. It translates to CSATFSRRETQYF.

In its sample, this clonotype was seen many times. The V gene is TRBV20-1, the J gene TRBJ2-7; TRBD1 aligns across 9 bases. The CDR3 contains 14 residues. Per the germline V gene, CDR1 is DFQATT and CDR2 is SNEGSKA (reference sequence). V lost 1 base to trimming and J lost 13 bases; unmatched junction nucleotides: 14. The CDR3 region has the DNA TGCAGTGCTAGAGGGCCCCCGGGACAGGGAGGGCCATACTTC. Translation gives CSARGPPGQGGPYF.

This clonotype was seen more than once but under ten times. This chain joins TRBV20-1 and TRBJ2-7, with 10 bases lining up with TRBD2. V was pared by 6 bases and J by 6 bases, with 8 bases of the junction left unmatched. Germline V gives CDR1 DFQATT, CDR2 SNEGSKA (reference sequence). The CDR3 contains 13 residues. Written as DNA, the CDR3 is TGCAGTGCCGGGACTAGCGTTGTAGGCGAGCAGTACTTC. This sequence encodes CSAGTSVVGEQYF.

The chain employs TRBV9 and TRBJ2-2; D not certain. Trimming shortened V by 0 bases and J by 1 base, and 10 bases separated the two germline ends. There are 16 residues in the CDR3. CDR1 is SGDLS and CDR2 is YYNGEE in the germline V gene. The chain's CDR3 is CASSVDPVGNTGELFF. DNA for the CDR3: TGTGCCAGCAGCGTAGATCCGGTTGGGAACACCGGGGAGCTGTTTTTT.

This clonotype was observed a handful of times. The chain links TRBV12-3 or TRBV12-4 to TRBJ2-1; 12 bases align to TRBD1. Losses at the gene ends were 7 bases for V and 7 bases for J; bases not matched to a gene: 8. The CDR3 loop spans 15 amino acids. The CDR3 region has the DNA TGTGCCAGCACCCCGGGACAGGGGGCAGAGAATGAGCAGTTCTTC. The encoded protein is CASTPGQGAENEQFF.

This clonotype was counted many times. V and J are TRBV6-1 and TRBJ2-2; a weak D match, TRBD2 (6 bases). The ends were cut back, 3 bases at V and 4 bases at J, with 9 bases in the middle. CDR3 size: 14 residues. CDR1 is MNHNS and CDR2 is SASEGT in the germline V gene. The CDR3 region is CASSDLSGTGELFF. The CDR3 DNA sequence: TGTGCCAGCAGTGACCTTAGCGGCACCGGGGAGCTGTTTTTT.

This clonotype was found once. A much bigger clone sits one base away, suggesting this may be a read error. The chain joins TRBV6-2 or TRBV6-3 to TRBJ2-2; D perhaps matches TRBD1 (6 bases). The CDR3 covers 13 residues. V lost 6 bases, J lost 6 bases, and 11 bases lay in between. Per the germline V gene, CDR1 is MNHEY and CDR2 is SVGEGT. CDR3 region: CASSLRGPGELFF. In DNA, the CDR3 is TGTGCCAGCAGCCTCAGGGGACCCGGGGAGCTGTTTTTT.

V usage is TRBV7-2 and J usage is TRBJ1-1; D might be TRBD1 (6 bases). The germline V gene encodes CDR1 SGHTA and CDR2 FQGNSA. CDR3 length equals 14 residues. V was shortened by 3 bases and J by 3 bases, with 11 bases between the two germline ends. The CDR3 loop is CASSLGAYHTEAFF. CDR3 sequence (DNA): TGTGCCAGCAGCTTGGGGGCGTATCACACTGAAGCTTTCTTT.

The chain is built from TRBV27 and TRBJ2-7; 10 nucleotides match TRBD1. The trim removed 3 bases at V and 4 bases at J, leaving 12 bases unmatched. The CDR3 has 17 residues. Looked up from germline, CDR1 is MNHEY and CDR2 is SMNVEV (reference sequence). The CDR3 loop reads CASSLGPLPGQGYEQYF. The CDR3 DNA reads TGTGCCAGCAGTTTGGGTCCCCTTCCGGGACAGGGGTACGAGCAGTACTTC.

The table lists this clonotype with many counts. An end of the junction differs from the germline gene, which may be a read error. The chain employs TRBV28 and TRBJ2-1; D could derive from TRBD1 or TRBD2 (5 bases each). The CDR3 is 12 amino acids. CDR1 is MDHEN and CDR2 is SYDVKM in the germline V gene. This CDR3 reads CASSLSGNGAIF. The CDR3, as DNA: TGTGCCAGCAGCCTTTCAGGGAACGGGGCTATCTTC.

This clonotype was seen a few times. CDR3 sequence reads: CASSLEGGAAYNEQFF. Here the CDR3 DNA reads TGCGCCAGCAGCTTGGAAGGGGGCGCCGCCTACAATGAGCAGTTCTTC. The V and J genes are TRBV5-1 and TRBJ2-1; 7 nucleotides align to TRBD1. In germline, CDR1 is SGHRS, CDR2 YFSETQ. This CDR3 region has 16 residues. V gave up 0 bases and J gave up 2 bases; unmatched junction bases: 5.

This clonotype showed up just a few times. This chain joins TRBV12-3 or TRBV12-4 and TRBJ2-1, with 8 bases fitting TRBD2. This CDR3 region has 17 residues. With 6 bases clipped from V and 3 bases from J, the junction kept 13 bases outside the gene matches. The CDR3 is CASSIKTSGSGYNEQFF. DNA for the CDR3: TGTGCCAGCAGCATTAAAACGAGCGGGAGCGGCTACAATGAGCAGTTCTTC.

This clonotype has only a few counts. This rearrangement joins TRBV3-1 to TRBJ2-1; no definite D call. Germline V CDR1 and CDR2: LGHDT, YNNKEL (reference sequence). This CDR3 has 19 residues. Trimming took 0 bases from V and 0 from J, leaving 18 bases between them. The CDR3 protein is CASSQDYPSVGNSYNEQFF. CDR3 DNA: TGTGCCAGCAGCCAAGACTATCCTTCGGTGGGTAACTCCTACAATGAGCAGTTCTTC.

This rearrangement joins TRBV12-3 or TRBV12-4 to TRBJ2-2; 7 bases agree with TRBD1. V lost 4 bases and J lost 4; bases outside the gene matches: 6. This CDR3 spans 15 amino acids. This CDR3 reads CASSWDSSFTGELFF. The DNA of the CDR3 is TGTGCCAGCAGTTGGGACAGCTCTTTCACCGGGGAGCTGTTTTTT.

This clonotype was counted a few times. The chain couples TRBV6-5 to TRBJ2-3, with a weak D call TRBD2 (5 bases). Germline values: CDR1 MNHEY, CDR2 SVGAGI. The germline V and J ends were trimmed by 2 bases and 2 bases, with 8 bases remaining between them. This CDR3 spans 14 amino acids. Here the CDR3 reads CASSYELATDTQYF. CDR3 coding DNA: TGTGCCAGCAGTTACGAGCTAGCCACAGATACGCAGTATTTT.